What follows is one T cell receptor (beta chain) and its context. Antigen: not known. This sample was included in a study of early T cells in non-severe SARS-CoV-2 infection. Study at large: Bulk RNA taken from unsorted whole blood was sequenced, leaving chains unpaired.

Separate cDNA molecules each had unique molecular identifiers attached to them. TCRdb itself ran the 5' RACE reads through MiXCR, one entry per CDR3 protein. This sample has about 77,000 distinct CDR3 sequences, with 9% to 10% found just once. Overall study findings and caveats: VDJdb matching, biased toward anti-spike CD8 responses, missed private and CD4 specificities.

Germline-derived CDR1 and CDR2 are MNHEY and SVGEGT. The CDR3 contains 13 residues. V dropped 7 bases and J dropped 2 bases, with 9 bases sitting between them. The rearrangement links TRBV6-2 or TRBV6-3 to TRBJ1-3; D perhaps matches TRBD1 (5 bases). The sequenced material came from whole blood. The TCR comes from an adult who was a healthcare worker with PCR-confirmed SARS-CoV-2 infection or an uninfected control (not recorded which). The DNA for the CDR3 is TGTGCCAGCAAAAGAGGGGCTGGAAACACCATATATTTT. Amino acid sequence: CASKRGAGNTIYF.